The sequence of this T cell receptor (beta chain) was determined in a study of blood T cell repertoires in COVID-19. Overall study: T cells, B-cell-depleted T cells, or PBMCs supplied cDNA or gDNA.

The CDR3 is 17 amino acids. With 2 bases removed from V and 0 bases from J, the gap between germline ends came to 14 bases. CDR1 and CDR2 from the germline V gene are MNHNS and SASEGT. In the original processing: Nucleated cell number was recorded as an estimate derived from reference gene primer amplification. Profiling relied on immunoSEQ multiplex PCR, and the TCRdb table lists in-frame clones only, not all of them. That table supplies the V and J calls and clone size; D and trimming were determined from the DNA. The sample holds under 80,000 clones, about four fifths seen once. Sequences were obtained from peripheral blood. This TCR was sampled from a man aged 55 to 69 with COVID-19, enrolled during active disease. The chain links TRBV6-1 to TRBJ1-3; D gene unclear. CDR3 sequence (DNA): TGTGCCAGCAGTGAATTTCTACGGAGGAGCTCTGGAAACACCATATATTTT. Protein: CASSEFLRRSSGNTIYF.